The rows below give T cell receptor beta chains drawn from one sample of a study of regulatory T cells in long-lasting Graves disease. TCRdb redid the calling of the multiplex PCR reads with MiXCR, one entry per CDR3 protein. The data contain roughly 560,000 distinct CDR3 sequences, roughly 16% of them singletons. These data are also associated with another study on T cells in Graves' hyperthyroidism and ophthalmopathy.

The source was peripheral blood mononuclear cells (PBMCs), collected at new diagnosis, from a patient treated with antithyroid drugs. The receptors stem from a woman aged 35-65 years with Graves disease. The conserved cysteine and the conserved F or W are not part of the CDR3 here.

V: TRBV5-6; J: TRBJ2-3; CDR3: ASSSNLAGGQDTQY
V: TRBV2; J: TRBJ1-5; CDR3: ASRGQGDNQPQH
V: TRBV2; J: TRBJ2-2; CDR3: ASDRDRHTGELF
V: TRBV12-3/TRBV12-4; J: TRBJ2-1; CDR3: ASSLANRELSF
V: TRBV28; J: TRBJ1-1; CDR3: ASSLYIRPIEAF
V: TRBV10-3; J: TRBJ1-3; CDR3: ATVGSGNTIY
V: TRBV28; J: TRBJ1-1; CDR3: ASTRLGPAF
V: TRBV24-1; J: TRBJ2-3; CDR3: ATSDGGNTDTQY
V: TRBV24-1; J: TRBJ2-1; CDR3: ATSDKTNEQF
V: TRBV4-1; J: TRBJ2-1; CDR3: ASSGLAAPTYNEQF
V: TRBV4-2; J: TRBJ2-3; CDR3: ASSRPQAADTQY
V: TRBV10-3; J: TRBJ1-5; CDR3: AISGDNNLPQH
V: TRBV30; J: TRBJ2-5; CDR3: AWSPKDGYQETQY
V: TRBV19; J: TRBJ1-5; CDR3: ASSIRDKGTIQPQH
V: TRBV2; J: TRBJ2-7; CDR3: ASSERGTSYEQY
V: TRBV5-4; J: TRBJ2-5; CDR3: ASGLRGGRETQY
V: TRBV2; J: TRBJ2-1; CDR3: ASRVAGGPYNEQF